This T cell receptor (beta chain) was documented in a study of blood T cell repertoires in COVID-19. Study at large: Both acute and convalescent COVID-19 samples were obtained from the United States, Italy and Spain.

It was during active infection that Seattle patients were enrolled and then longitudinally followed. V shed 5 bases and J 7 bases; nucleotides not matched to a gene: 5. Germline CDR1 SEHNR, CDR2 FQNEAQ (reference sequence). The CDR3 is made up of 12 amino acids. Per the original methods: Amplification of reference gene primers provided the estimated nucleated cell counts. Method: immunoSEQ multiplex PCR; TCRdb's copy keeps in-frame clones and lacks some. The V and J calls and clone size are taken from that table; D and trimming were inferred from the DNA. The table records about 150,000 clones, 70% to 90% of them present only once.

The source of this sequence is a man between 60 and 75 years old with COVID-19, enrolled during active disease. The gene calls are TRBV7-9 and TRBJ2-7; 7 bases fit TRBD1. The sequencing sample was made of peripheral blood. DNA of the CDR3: TGTGCCAGCAGCCGCATGACAGGGGAGCAGTACTTC. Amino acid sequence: CASSRMTGEQYF.